One and the same sample provided the 20 T cell receptor beta chains below, sequenced in a study of blood T cell repertoires in COVID-19. Data came from immunoSEQ multiplex PCR; TCRdb stores just in-frame clones and leaves some out. The sample lists some 100,000 clones, over 75% occurring once. Sequenced material: peripheral blood. These receptors all stem from an older woman with acute or convalescent COVID-19.

The chain combines TRBV25-1 with TRBJ1-1, with TRBD1 as a possible D gene (6 bases). Between the trimmed V and J ends, which lost 8 bases and 13 bases, there was a span of 20 bases. Germline CDR1 and CDR2: MGHDK and SYGVNS. This CDR3 has 12 amino acids. CDR3 protein: CASGGGADVGFF. The CDR3 DNA reads TGTGCCAGCGGAGGGGGGGCCGATGTCGGTTTCTTT.

This clone was picked up one time. The V call is TRBV28, the J call TRBJ1-4; TRBD1 matches 9 bases. After removal of 4 bases from V and 8 bases from J, the junction contained 8 bases not matched to a gene. CDR3 length equals 15 residues. Germline V gene lookup returns CDR1 MDHEN and CDR2 SYDVKM. The CDR3 sequence is CASSSQQGANEKLFF. As DNA, the CDR3 is TGTGCCAGCAGTTCTCAACAGGGGGCGAACGAAAAACTGTTTTTT.

The CDR3 region has the DNA TGTGCCAGCAGTGCTTCTCGGGAAAAACTGTTTTTT. It is translated as CASSASREKLFF. The rearrangement links TRBV2 to TRBJ1-4, with no clear D. Trimming stripped 4 bases from V and 8 bases from J, with 8 bases between. Germline CDR1 is SNHLY and CDR2 is FYNNEI. This CDR3 is built from 12 residues.

The V and J genes are TRBV7-4 and TRBJ2-1; possibly TRBD2 for D (5 bases). Deletions cut 2 bases from V and 8 bases from J, with 16 bases between. The CDR3 runs to 15 residues. Germline V gene lookup returns CDR1 SGHVT and CDR2 SQSDAQ. For the CDR3, the DNA is TGTGCCAGCAGCTTACTTGGGCGGGTTGGCTATGAGCAGTTCTTC. Residues: CASSLLGRVGYEQFF.

The J gene is TRBJ1-3, the V gene TRBV9; a weak D match, TRBD1 (6 bases). CDR1 is SGDLS, CDR2 YYNGEE, per germline. The CDR3 extends over 15 amino acids. The V end lost 2 bases, the J end lost 3 bases, and 12 bases lay between the germline ends. For the CDR3, the DNA is TGTGCCAGCAGCGTGGAAGGGGGTGGTGGAAACACCATATATTTT. Encoded protein: CASSVEGGGGNTIYF.

The chain recombines TRBV9 with TRBJ2-1, with TRBD2 matching over 9 bases. Trimming removed 0 bases from V and 7 bases from J; junction bases left unmatched: 8. Germline V lookup: CDR1 SGDLS, CDR2 YYNGEE. The CDR3 sequence is 16 residues long. The CDR3 loop is CASSVGTSVWENEQFF. CDR3 coding DNA: TGTGCCAGCAGCGTAGGGACTAGCGTATGGGAAAATGAGCAGTTCTTC.

The V gene is TRBV3-1 (or the pseudogene TRBV3-2), the J gene TRBJ1-1; D ambiguous. Between the trimmed V and J ends, which lost 0 bases and 5 bases, there was a span of 10 bases. Germline V gene sequence: CDR1 LGHDT, CDR2 YNNKEL (reference sequence). This CDR3 region has 14 residues. The CDR3 loop is CASSQDHSRTEAFF. Written as DNA, the CDR3 is TGTGCCAGCAGCCAAGATCACAGTAGGACTGAAGCTTTCTTT.

This sequence joins TRBV7-3 and TRBJ1-1; a weak D match, TRBD1 (5 bases). The V gene lost 5 bases and the J gene lost 3 bases, with 22 bases spanning the gap. Germline assignment: CDR1 SGHTA and CDR2 FQGTGA. The CDR3 extends over 17 amino acids. This chain's CDR3 is CASSPVSTRLGDTEAFF. The CDR3 bases are TGTGCCAGCAGCCCCGTTTCGACCCGGCTAGGGGACACTGAAGCTTTCTTT.

This chain connects TRBV12-3 or TRBV12-4 to TRBJ1-1; maybe TRBD1 (6 bases). Trimming cost V 7 bases and J 1 base, with 10 bases left between them. The CDR3 contains 13 residues. The CDR3 sequence: CASTLTGNTEAFF. The CDR3 nucleotides read TGTGCCAGCACCCTGACAGGGAACACTGAAGCTTTCTTT.

The chain uses TRBV15 and TRBJ2-2; D remains ambiguous. V was cut by 0 bases and J by 8 bases, with 4 bases left in between. The CDR3 contains 12 residues. Germline V lookup: CDR1 LNHNV, CDR2 YYDKDF (reference sequence). The CDR3 DNA is TGTGCCACCAGCAGAGAGGAGGGGGAGCTGTTTTTT. Encoded protein: CATSREEGELFF.

The V and J genes are TRBV30 and TRBJ1-3; D unresolved. This CDR3 has 12 amino acids. V dropped 4 bases and J dropped 4 bases, with 8 bases sitting between them. Germline loops: CDR1 GTSNPN, CDR2 SVGIG (reference sequence). In DNA, the CDR3 is TGTGCCTGGACAGACTTGGGAAACACCATATATTTT. Protein sequence: CAWTDLGNTIYF.

This clone was seen only once. This rearrangement joins TRBV2 to TRBJ1-2, with TRBD1 matching over 9 bases. The CDR3 consists of 16 residues. Germline CDR1 is SNHLY and CDR2 is FYNNEI. Trimming cost V 5 bases and J 4 bases; bases outside gene matches: 11. CDR3 sequence (DNA): TGTGCCAGCAGTAACCCGGGACAGGGCCGGGTCTATGGCTACACCTTC. This translates into CASSNPGQGRVYGYTF.

J is TRBJ2-1 and V is TRBV5-4, with 8 bases aligning to TRBD2. The CDR3 contains 15 residues. The V gene end was trimmed by 0 bases and the J gene end by 4 bases; junction bases not matched to a gene: 3. CDR1 is SGHNT, CDR2 YYREEE, per germline (reference sequence). The CDR3 DNA follows: TGTGCCAGCAGCTTGGCGGGACTAGTATACAATGAGCAGTTCTTC. Translating gives CASSLAGLVYNEQFF.

The chain employs TRBV11-3 and TRBJ2-1; D is undetermined. The germline V and J ends were trimmed by 0 bases and 10 bases, with 10 bases remaining between them. Germline V CDR1 and CDR2: SGHNT, YENEEA. The CDR3 is 13 amino acids. This CDR3 reads CASSLDQTGEQFF. CDR3 nucleotide sequence: TGTGCCAGCAGCTTAGATCAGACTGGCGAGCAGTTCTTC.

This clone was seen a handful of times. V gene TRBV6-5 combines with J gene TRBJ2-3, with D possibly matching TRBD2 (6 bases). Looked up from germline, CDR1 is MNHEY and CDR2 is SVGAGI. Trimming left V 5 bases short and J 5 bases short, with 11 bases between. The CDR3 runs to 13 residues. CDR3 sequence reads: CASSPWDLDTQYF. The CDR3 DNA sequence: TGTGCCAGCAGTCCTTGGGACTTAGATACGCAGTATTTT.

This clone came up once. Relative to the germline gene, one junction end is altered; a read error may explain this. The CDR3 here is CANSRDRVVAGAEQYF. The DNA for the CDR3 is TGTGCCAACAGCCGGGACAGGGTCGTGGCGGGAGCCGAGCAGTACTTC. The chain combines TRBV5-4 with TRBJ2-7; TRBD1 aligns across 9 bases. The CDR3 is made up of 16 amino acids. Germline CDR1 reads SGHNT; CDR2 reads YYREEE (reference sequence).

The chain has TRBV27 and TRBJ2-1; 8 nucleotides match TRBD2. Trimming at V came to 0 bases and at J to 5 bases, leaving 0 bases not matched to a gene. Germline lookup yields CDR1 MNHEY and CDR2 SMNVEV (reference sequence). The CDR3 is made up of 14 amino acids. The CDR3 DNA reads TGTGCCAGCAGTTTATCTAGCGGGGACAATGAGCAGTTCTTC. Protein: CASSLSSGDNEQFF.

This rearrangement joins TRBV18 to TRBJ1-2, with D perhaps TRBD1 (6 bases). This CDR3 has 14 amino acids. Trimming shortened V by 1 base and J by 2 bases, and 8 bases separated the two germline ends. Germline V lookup: CDR1 KGHSH, CDR2 LQKENI. In DNA, the CDR3 is TGTGCCAGCTCACCACAGGGGGAAAACTATGGCTACACCTTC. Its translation is CASSPQGENYGYTF.

The chain joins TRBV28 to TRBJ1-3; the D is unclear. Germline V gives CDR1 MDHEN, CDR2 SYDVKM. V shed 3 bases and J shed 2 bases, with 8 bases lying between them. The CDR3 consists of 14 residues. CDR3 in amino acids: CASSFEITGNTIYF. CDR3 nucleotide sequence: TGTGCCAGCAGTTTCGAGATAACTGGAAACACCATATATTTT.

The rearrangement links TRBV19 to TRBJ1-2; D is ambiguous. The CDR3 is 11 residues long. The germline CDR1 and CDR2 sequences are LNHDA and SQIVND (reference sequence). Trimming stripped 8 bases from V and 3 bases from J, with 7 bases between. The CDR3 bases are TGTGCCAGTCAAGAGGACTATGGCTACACCTTC. It translates to CASQEDYGYTF.